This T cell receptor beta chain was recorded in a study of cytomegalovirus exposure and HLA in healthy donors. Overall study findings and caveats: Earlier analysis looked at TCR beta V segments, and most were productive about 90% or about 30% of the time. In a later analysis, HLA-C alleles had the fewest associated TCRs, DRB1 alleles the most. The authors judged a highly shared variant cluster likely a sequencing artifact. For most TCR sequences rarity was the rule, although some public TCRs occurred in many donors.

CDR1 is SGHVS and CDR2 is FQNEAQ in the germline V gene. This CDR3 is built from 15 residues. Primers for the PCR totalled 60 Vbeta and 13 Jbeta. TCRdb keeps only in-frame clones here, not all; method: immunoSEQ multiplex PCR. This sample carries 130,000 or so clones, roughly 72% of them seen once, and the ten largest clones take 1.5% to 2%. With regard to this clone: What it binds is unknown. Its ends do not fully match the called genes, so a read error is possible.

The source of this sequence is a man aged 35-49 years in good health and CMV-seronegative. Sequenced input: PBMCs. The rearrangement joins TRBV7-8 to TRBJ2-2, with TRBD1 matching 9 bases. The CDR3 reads CSSSQRTGDPGELFF. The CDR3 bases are TGTTCCAGCAGCCAGAGGACAGGGGATCCCGGGGAGCTGTTTTTT.